The 5 T cell receptor beta chains below were found in one sample sequenced in a study of T-cell reconstitution after alpha-beta-depleted transplantation in children. Unique molecular identifiers featured in how the TCRbeta library was prepared. Each CDR3 protein is one row after TCRdb ran MiXCR on the PCR reads. The data hold 250,000 to 300,000 distinct CDR3 sequences, with about 9.5% observed a single time. The sequenced sample was PBMCs, obtained before TCRalphabeta/CD19-depleted stem cell transplant. Source of these receptors: a boy younger than two with acute myeloid leukemia, due to receive a stem cell transplant.

This rearrangement joins TRBV7-9 to TRBJ2-2; TRBD2 matches at 7 bases. This CDR3 comprises 16 residues. The germline V gene has CDR1 SEHNR and CDR2 FQNEAQ (reference sequence). V shed 5 bases and J 4 bases; nucleotides not matched to a gene: 10. CDR3 DNA: TGTGCCAGCAGCCACGGACTAGTCGATGGCACCGGGGAGCTGTTTTTT. Protein sequence: CASSHGLVDGTGELFF.

Ten or more counts support this clonotype. The chain employs TRBV28 and TRBJ1-5; the D gene is possibly TRBD1 (5 bases). Germline V CDR1 and CDR2: MDHEN, SYDVKM. This CDR3 region has 15 residues. V dropped 2 bases and J dropped 4 bases, with 12 bases sitting between them. The CDR3 protein is CASSLRGGRNQPQHF. The CDR3 DNA follows: TGTGCCAGCAGTTTAAGGGGTGGGAGGAATCAGCCCCAGCATTTT.

This clonotype came up many times. The rearrangement uses TRBV29-1 and TRBJ2-5, with 7 bases that match TRBD2. Germline loops: CDR1 SQVTM, CDR2 ANQGSEA. Trimming at V came to 3 bases and at J to 3 bases, leaving 10 bases not matched to a gene. The length of the CDR3 is 15 residues. The CDR3 region has the DNA TGCAGCGTTGAGACGAGCGCAGGGAGGGAAGAGACCCAGTACTTC. Translation: CSVETSAGREETQYF.

In its sample, this clonotype was seen many times. V and J are TRBV7-6 and TRBJ2-3; 8 bases match TRBD2. V shed 4 bases and J 5 bases; nucleotides not matched to a gene: 8. The CDR3 is made up of 15 amino acids. Per germline, CDR1 SGHVS and CDR2 FNYEAQ. The CDR3 protein is CASSSSGSRGDTQYF. The CDR3 nucleotides are TGTGCCAGCAGCTCGAGCGGGAGTAGAGGAGATACGCAGTATTTT.

As concerns this clonotype: A read error is possible here, since a much larger clone lies one base away. V is TRBV5-1 and J is TRBJ2-1, with 13 bases aligning to TRBD2. Germline V gene sequence: CDR1 SGHRS, CDR2 YFSETQ. The CDR3 has 19 residues. J lost 0 bases, V lost 3 bases, and 9 bases had no gene match. CDR3 amino acids: CASSYRLAGGLISYNEQFF. The CDR3 nucleotides read TGCGCCAGCAGCTACCGACTAGCGGGGGGACTAATCTCCTACAATGAGCAGTTCTTC.